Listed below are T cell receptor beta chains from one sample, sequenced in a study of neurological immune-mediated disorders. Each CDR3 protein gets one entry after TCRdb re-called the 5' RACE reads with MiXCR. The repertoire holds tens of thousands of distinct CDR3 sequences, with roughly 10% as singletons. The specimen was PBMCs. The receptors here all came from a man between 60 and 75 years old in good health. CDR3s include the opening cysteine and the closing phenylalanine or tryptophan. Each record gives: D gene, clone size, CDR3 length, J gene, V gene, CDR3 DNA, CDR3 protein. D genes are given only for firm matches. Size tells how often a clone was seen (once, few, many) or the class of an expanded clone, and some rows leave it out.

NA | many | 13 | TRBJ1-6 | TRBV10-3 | TGTGCCATCAGTGAGTTGGACACTTCACCCCTCCACTTT | CAISELDTSPLHF
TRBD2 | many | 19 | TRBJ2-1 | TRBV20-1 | TGCAGTGCCACACTCCGACGGCTAGCGGTCTGGGGATCCTACAATGAGCAGTTCTTC | CSATLRRLAVWGSYNEQFF
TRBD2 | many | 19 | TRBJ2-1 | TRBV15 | TGTGCCACCAGCGCATTTAACCGCGTACTAGCGGGGGGTGAACATGAGCAGTTCTTC | CATSAFNRVLAGGEHEQFF
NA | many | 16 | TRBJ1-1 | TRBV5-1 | TGCGCCAGCAGCCCGGGCCGGGGGCGCGGGGACACTGAAGCTTTCTTT | CASSPGRGRGDTEAFF
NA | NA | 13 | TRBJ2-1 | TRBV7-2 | TGTGCCAGCGGGGGGGCTTATCGGAATGAGCAGTTCTTC | CASGGAYRNEQFF
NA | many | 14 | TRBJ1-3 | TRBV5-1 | TGCGCCAGCAGCCCCAGGAGTTCTGGAAACACCATATATTTT | CASSPRSSGNTIYF
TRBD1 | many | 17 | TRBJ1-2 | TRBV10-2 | TGCGCCAGCAGCGATCCGGGGTCGACAGGGAAGAAAGATGGCTACACCTTC | CASSDPGSTGKKDGYTF
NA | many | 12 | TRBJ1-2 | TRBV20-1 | TGCAGTGCTAGTTTGCAGGGTGACGGCTACACCTTC | CSASLQGDGYTF
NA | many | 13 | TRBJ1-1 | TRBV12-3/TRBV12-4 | TGTGCCAGCAGTTTGGATCCTCGGACTGAAGCTTTCTTT | CASSLDPRTEAFF
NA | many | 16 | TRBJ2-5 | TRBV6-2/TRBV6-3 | TGTGCCAGCAGTTATCCGACGGAGAAGTTTCAAGAGACCCAGTACTTC | CASSYPTEKFQETQYF
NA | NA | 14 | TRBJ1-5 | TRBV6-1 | TGTGCCAGCAGTGCTGGACAGCTGAATCAGCCCCAGCATTTT | CASSAGQLNQPQHF
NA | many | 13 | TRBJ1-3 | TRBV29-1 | TGCAGCGCCGGGACGAGCTCTGGAAACACCATATATTTT | CSAGTSSGNTIYF
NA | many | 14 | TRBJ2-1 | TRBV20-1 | TGCAGTGCTAGATGGCTAGCAAGTGGTGTTGAGCAGTTCTTC | CSARWLASGVEQFF
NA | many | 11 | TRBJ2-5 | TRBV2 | TGTGCCAGCAGGGAAGAAGAGACCCAGTACTTC | CASREEETQYF
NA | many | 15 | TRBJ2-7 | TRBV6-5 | TGTGCCAGCAGTGTCGTTGGGGCAAGCTCCTACGAGCAGTACTTC | CASSVVGASSYEQYF
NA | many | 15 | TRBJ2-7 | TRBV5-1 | TGCGCCAGCAGCTTGGAACCGATACCAACCTACGAGCAGTACTTC | CASSLEPIPTYEQYF
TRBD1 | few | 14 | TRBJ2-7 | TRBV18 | TGTGCCAGCTCATTGGGGACAGGGGGCGGCGAGCAGTACTTC | CASSLGTGGGEQYF
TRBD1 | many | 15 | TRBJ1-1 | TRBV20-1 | TGCAGTGCTCGCGACAGGGGGCGCGGGGACACTGAAGCTTTCTTT | CSARDRGRGDTEAFF
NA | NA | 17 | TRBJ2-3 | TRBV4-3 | TGCGCCAGCAGCCAAGCGCCGGTGTGCGGGGGCACAGATACGCAGTGTTTT | CASSQAPVCGGTDTQCF
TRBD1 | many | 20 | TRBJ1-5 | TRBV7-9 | TGTGCCAGCAGCTCAAATCGGACAGGGGAACCTCCTAATAGCAATCAGCCCCAGCATTTT | CASSSNRTGEPPNSNQPQHF
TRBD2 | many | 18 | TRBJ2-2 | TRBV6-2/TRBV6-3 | TGTGCCAGCAGTTACCTACTTATAGCGGGGGGCAGCACCGGGGAGCTGTTTTTT | CASSYLLIAGGSTGELFF
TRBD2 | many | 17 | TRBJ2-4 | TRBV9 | TGTGCCAGCAGCGTTAGCGGGTCTTCTGGGGCCAAAAACATTCAGTACTTC | CASSVSGSSGAKNIQYF
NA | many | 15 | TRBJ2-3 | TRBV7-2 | TGTGCCAGCAGCTTAACCAGCGATAGCACAGATACGCAGTATTTT | CASSLTSDSTDTQYF
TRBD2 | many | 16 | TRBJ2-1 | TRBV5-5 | TGTGCCAGCAGCTTGAGATTAGCGGGGTCCTACAATGAGCAGTTCTTC | CASSLRLAGSYNEQFF
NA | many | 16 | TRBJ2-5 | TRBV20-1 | TGCAGTGCTTTTCCTCTCACGGCGGAGACAAGGGAGACCCAGTACTTC | CSAFPLTAETRETQYF
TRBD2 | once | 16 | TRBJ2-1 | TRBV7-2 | TGTGTCAGCAGCTTAGCCGGGACTAGCGGCAACCTTGATCAGTTCTTC | CVSSLAGTSGNLDQFF
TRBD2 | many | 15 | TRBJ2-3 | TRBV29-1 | TGCAGCGTTGTTGTCCTAGCGGGGGGGGGAGATACGCAGTATTTT | CSVVVLAGGGDTQYF
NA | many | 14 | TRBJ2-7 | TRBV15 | TGTGCCACCAGCAGAGATATTGTTGGGAGCCGGGCGTACTTC | CATSRDIVGSRAYF